This TCR beta chain was sequenced for a study of blood T cells in healthy people across ages. Findings of the study overall: A roughly linear age-dependent decrease characterized TCR beta diversity per million T cells.

A second 7 to 11 cycle PCR used barcoded and J-beta primers. From the 5' RACE reads, TCRdb called clonotypes with MiXCR, one entry per CDR3 protein. The sample holds approximately 1.5 million distinct CDR3 sequences, 35% to 45% seen once. J was trimmed by 1 base and V by 1 base; bases with no gene match: 0. The length of the CDR3 is 14 residues. CDR1 is DFQATT, CDR2 SNEGSKA, per germline (reference sequence). For this clonotype: Its cognate antigen is unknown.

Input material: blood. The chain is built from TRBV20-1 and TRBJ1-1; 10 bases agree with TRBD1. The receptor comes from a woman aged 18-29 years in good health. For the CDR3, the DNA is TGCAGTGCTAGAGGACAGGGGGCGAACACTGAAGCTTTCTTT. Protein sequence: CSARGQGANTEAFF.